Listed below are T cell receptor beta chains from one sample, sequenced in a study of T cells in Graves' hyperthyroidism and ophthalmopathy. TCRdb itself ran the multiplex PCR reads through MiXCR, one entry per CDR3 protein. The sample holds 550,000 to 800,000 distinct CDR3 sequences, less than 20% seen once. The specimen was blood. These receptors originate from a man younger than 30 with Graves' hyperthyroidism. CDR3s include the opening cysteine and the closing phenylalanine or tryptophan.

V: TRBV20-1; J: TRBJ2-1; CDR3: CSATASVYNEQFF
V: TRBV19; J: TRBJ1-1; CDR3: CASKEMTGDGTEAFF
V: TRBV2; J: TRBJ2-7; CDR3: CASSSKNEQYF
V: TRBV4-1; J: TRBJ1-1; CDR3: CASSQMGRQKLTNTEAFF
V: TRBV12-3/TRBV12-4; J: TRBJ2-3; CDR3: CASSYGGEGISTDTQYF
V: TRBV6-2/TRBV6-3; J: TRBJ2-7; CDR3: CASSLQVSYEQYF
V: TRBV20-1; J: TRBJ2-2; CDR3: CSARDRNSTGELFF
V: TRBV4-1; J: TRBJ2-7; CDR3: CASSQEVYSYEQYF
V: TRBV18; J: TRBJ1-6; CDR3: CASSPTGARGYNSPLHF
V: TRBV12-3/TRBV12-4; J: TRBJ2-4; CDR3: CASSFGQNIQYF
V: TRBV25-1; J: TRBJ2-7; CDR3: CASSELGFAEQYF
V: TRBV12-5; J: TRBJ1-5; CDR3: CASGLSGVNQPQHF
V: TRBV20-1; J: TRBJ2-5; CDR3: CSAREDDSRVETQYF
V: TRBV20-1; J: TRBJ1-1; CDR3: CSASTDSNTEAFF
V: TRBV4-2; J: TRBJ1-2; CDR3: CASSPRIDLLYGYTF
V: TRBV24-1; J: TRBJ2-1; CDR3: CATSDFSAGPYNEQFF
V: TRBV9; J: TRBJ2-7; CDR3: CASSVAGGGSYEQYF
V: TRBV19; J: TRBJ1-5; CDR3: CASSIDLGGRSNQPQHF
V: TRBV11-2; J: TRBJ2-5; CDR3: CASSLVSGFAQETQYF
V: TRBV12-3/TRBV12-4; J: TRBJ2-1; CDR3: CASRLSGRAGGGVFF
V: TRBV11-2; J: TRBJ1-6; CDR3: CASSFAGMSSPLHF
V: TRBV2; J: TRBJ1-1; CDR3: CASSEANWAGHLNTEAFF
V: TRBV20-1; J: TRBJ2-7; CDR3: CSAGLAGEGHEQYF
V: TRBV9; J: TRBJ1-2; CDR3: CASSPGQRNYGYTF
V: TRBV28; J: TRBJ2-1; CDR3: CASTPMDGRGYYNEQFF
V: TRBV11-2; J: TRBJ2-2; CDR3: CASRATSGRFSGELFF
V: TRBV9; J: TRBJ2-2; CDR3: CASSFTHGQGNTGELFF
V: TRBV19; J: TRBJ1-4; CDR3: CASSSRTPNEKLFF
V: TRBV2; J: TRBJ2-5; CDR3: CASSAPGTGDETQYF
V: TRBV6-6; J: TRBJ1-1; CDR3: CASSYPVPGQGSNTEAFF
V: TRBV7-2; J: TRBJ2-3; CDR3: CASSVQGTGTDTQYF
V: TRBV10-3; J: TRBJ2-2; CDR3: CAISGTPNTGELFF
V: TRBV28; J: TRBJ2-7; CDR3: CASSLGQIYEQYF
V: TRBV20-1; J: TRBJ2-3; CDR3: CSALSGRGADTQYF
V: TRBV20-1; J: TRBJ2-5; CDR3: CSATGGFASGIQETQYF
V: TRBV12-5; J: TRBJ1-2; CDR3: CASGLVRGPYTF
V: TRBV20-1; J: TRBJ1-1; CDR3: CSARGWGQGETEAFF
V: TRBV28; J: TRBJ2-3; CDR3: CASSTPGTGATDTQYF
V: TRBV5-1; J: TRBJ1-4; CDR3: CASSSEGGANEKLFF
V: TRBV6-1; J: TRBJ2-5; CDR3: CASMTLQPWETQYF
V: TRBV18; J: TRBJ2-6; CDR3: CASSYGQGGSGANVLTF
V: TRBV7-9; J: TRBJ1-6; CDR3: CASSLGRGVYNSPLHF
V: TRBV7-3; J: TRBJ2-3; CDR3: CASSLTVGDTQYF
V: TRBV7-2; J: TRBJ2-5; CDR3: CASSLTVVMRETQYF
V: TRBV29-1; J: TRBJ2-7; CDR3: CSVARLAKPHEQYF
V: TRBV29-1; J: TRBJ2-7; CDR3: CSVEGARGYEGYEQYF
V: TRBV28; J: TRBJ2-3; CDR3: CASSLFVSLDTQYF
V: TRBV10-3; J: TRBJ2-5; CDR3: CAISRGLAGGAGETQYF
V: TRBV5-1; J: TRBJ2-7; CDR3: CASSLVGGSGYEQYF